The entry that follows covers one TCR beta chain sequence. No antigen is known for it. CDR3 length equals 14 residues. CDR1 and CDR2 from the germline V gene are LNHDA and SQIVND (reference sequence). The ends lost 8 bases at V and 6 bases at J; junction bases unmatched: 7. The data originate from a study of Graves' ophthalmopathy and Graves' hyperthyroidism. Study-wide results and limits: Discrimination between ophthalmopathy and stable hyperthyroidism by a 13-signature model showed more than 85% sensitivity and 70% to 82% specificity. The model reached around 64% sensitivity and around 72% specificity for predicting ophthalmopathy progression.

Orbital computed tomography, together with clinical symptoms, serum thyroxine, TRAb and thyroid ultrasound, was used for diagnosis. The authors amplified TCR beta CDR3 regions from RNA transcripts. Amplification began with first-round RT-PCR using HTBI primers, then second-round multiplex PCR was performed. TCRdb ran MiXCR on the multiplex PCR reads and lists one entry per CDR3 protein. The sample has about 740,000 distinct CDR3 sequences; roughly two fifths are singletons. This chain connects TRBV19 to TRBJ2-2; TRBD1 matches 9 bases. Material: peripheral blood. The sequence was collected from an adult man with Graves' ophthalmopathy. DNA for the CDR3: TGTGCCAGTCGGGACAGGGCGTTTTCCGGGGAGCTGTTTTTT. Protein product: CASRDRAFSGELFF.